The T cell receptor beta chain under discussion was sequenced for a study of beta chain features in type 1 diabetes. The entirety of the isolated RNA underwent reverse transcription, so expressed TCRB transcripts were sequenced. TCRdb's copy holds only in-frame clones and misses some; the assay was immunoSEQ multiplex PCR. Found here are under 950,000 clones, 17% of them singletons; the top ten hold about 0.02%. The sample holds a few counts of this clone. The CDR3 runs 12 residues. Germline V gives CDR1 SGDLS, CDR2 YYNGEE. The V and J ends lost 5 bases and 8 bases respectively, with 11 bases between them.

The chain carries TRBV9 and TRBJ2-1; D ambiguous. This clonotype was sampled from a woman aged 18-30 years in good health. The sequenced sample was naive CD4+ T cells from blood. CDR3 in amino acids: CASSKLADEQFF. Here the CDR3 DNA reads TGTGCCAGCAGTAAGCTGGCCGATGAGCAGTTCTTC.